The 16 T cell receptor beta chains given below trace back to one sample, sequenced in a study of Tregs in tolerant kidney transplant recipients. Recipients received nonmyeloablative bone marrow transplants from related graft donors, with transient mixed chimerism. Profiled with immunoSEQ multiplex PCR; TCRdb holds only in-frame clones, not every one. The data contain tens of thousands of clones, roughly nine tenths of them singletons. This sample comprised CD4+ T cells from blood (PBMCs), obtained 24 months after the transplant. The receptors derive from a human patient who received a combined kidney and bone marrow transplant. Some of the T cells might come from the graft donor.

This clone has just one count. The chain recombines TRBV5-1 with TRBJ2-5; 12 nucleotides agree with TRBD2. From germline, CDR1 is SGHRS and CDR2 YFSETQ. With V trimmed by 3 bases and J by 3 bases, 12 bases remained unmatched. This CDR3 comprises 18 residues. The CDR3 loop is CASSYRTSGRLGEETQYF. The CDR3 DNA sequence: TGCGCCAGCAGCTACCGTACTAGCGGGAGGCTGGGTGAAGAGACCCAGTACTTC.

CDR3 in amino acids: CASSPQMETQYF. The CDR3 DNA sequence: TGTGCCAGCAGCCCTCAGATGGAGACCCAGTACTTC. V is TRBV5-4 and J is TRBJ2-5, with D unresolved. Germline V gene data show CDR1 as SGHNT and CDR2 as YYREEE (reference sequence). V dropped 4 bases and J dropped 5 bases, with 9 bases sitting between them. The CDR3 covers 12 residues.

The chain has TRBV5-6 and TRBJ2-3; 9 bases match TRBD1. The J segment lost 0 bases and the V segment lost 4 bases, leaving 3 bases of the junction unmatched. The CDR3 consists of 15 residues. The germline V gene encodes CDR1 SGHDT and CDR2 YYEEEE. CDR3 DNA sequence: TGTGCCAGCAGCCCTGGGACAGGGAGCACAGATACGCAGTATTTT. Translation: CASSPGTGSTDTQYF.

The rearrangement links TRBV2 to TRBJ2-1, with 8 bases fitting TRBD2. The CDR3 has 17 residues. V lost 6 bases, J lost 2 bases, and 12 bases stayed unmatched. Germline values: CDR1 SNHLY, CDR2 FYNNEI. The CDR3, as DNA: TGTGCCAGCAGGTTGTCGGCGGGGGGATTTACCTACAATGAGCAGTTCTTC. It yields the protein CASRLSAGGFTYNEQFF.

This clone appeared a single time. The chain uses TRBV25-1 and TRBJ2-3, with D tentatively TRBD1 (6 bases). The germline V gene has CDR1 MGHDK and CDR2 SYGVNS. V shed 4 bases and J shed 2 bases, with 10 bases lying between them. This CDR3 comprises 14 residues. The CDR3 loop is CASSVDRPTDTQYF. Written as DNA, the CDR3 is TGTGCCAGCAGTGTGGACAGACCCACAGATACGCAGTATTTT.

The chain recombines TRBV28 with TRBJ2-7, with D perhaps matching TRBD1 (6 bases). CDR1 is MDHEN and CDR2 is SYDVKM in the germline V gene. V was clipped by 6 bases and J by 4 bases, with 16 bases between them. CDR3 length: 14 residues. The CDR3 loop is CASRPLDRRYEQYF. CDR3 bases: TGTGCCAGCAGACCTCTCGACAGGAGGTACGAGCAGTACTTC.

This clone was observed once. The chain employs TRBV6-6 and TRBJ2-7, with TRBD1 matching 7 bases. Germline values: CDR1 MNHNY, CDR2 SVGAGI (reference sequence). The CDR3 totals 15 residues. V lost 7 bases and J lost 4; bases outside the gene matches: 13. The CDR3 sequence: CASIGLKTGSYEQYF. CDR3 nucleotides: TGTGCCAGCATAGGGTTGAAGACAGGGAGTTACGAGCAGTACTTC.

DNA for the CDR3: TGTGCCAGCAGCCGGGACAGGGGGCGCGAGCAGTACTTC. Protein: CASSRDRGREQYF. This chain links TRBV6-5 with TRBJ2-7, with 12 bases fitting TRBD1. V was clipped by 6 bases and J by 6 bases; unmatched bases: 3. CDR3 size: 13 residues. Germline V CDR1 and CDR2: MNHEY, SVGAGI.

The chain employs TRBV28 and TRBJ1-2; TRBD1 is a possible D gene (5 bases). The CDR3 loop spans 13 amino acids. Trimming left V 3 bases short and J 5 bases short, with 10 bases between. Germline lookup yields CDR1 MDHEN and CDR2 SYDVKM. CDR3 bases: TGTGCCAGCAGTTTGGGGGGGGGATATGGCTACACCTTC. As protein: CASSLGGGYGYTF.

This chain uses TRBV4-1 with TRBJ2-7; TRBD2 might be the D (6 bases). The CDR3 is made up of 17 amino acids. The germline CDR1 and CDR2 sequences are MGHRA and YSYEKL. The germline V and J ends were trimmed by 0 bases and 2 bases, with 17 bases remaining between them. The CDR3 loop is CASSQEEDGSPPYEQYF. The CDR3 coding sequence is TGCGCCAGCAGCCAAGAGGAGGACGGGAGCCCCCCCTACGAGCAGTACTTC.

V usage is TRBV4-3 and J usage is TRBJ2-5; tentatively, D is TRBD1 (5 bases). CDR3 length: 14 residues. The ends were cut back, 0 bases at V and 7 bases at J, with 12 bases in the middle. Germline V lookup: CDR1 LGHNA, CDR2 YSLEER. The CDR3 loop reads CASSQDRPQGTQYF. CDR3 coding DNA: TGCGCCAGCAGCCAAGATCGGCCCCAGGGGACCCAGTACTTC.

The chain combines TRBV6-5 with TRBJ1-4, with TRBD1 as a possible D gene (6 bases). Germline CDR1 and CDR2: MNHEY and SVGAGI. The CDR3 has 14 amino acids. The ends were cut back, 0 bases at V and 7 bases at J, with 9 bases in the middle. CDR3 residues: CASSYSGHGEKLFF. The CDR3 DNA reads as TGTGCCAGCAGTTACTCGGGACACGGTGAAAAACTGTTTTTT.

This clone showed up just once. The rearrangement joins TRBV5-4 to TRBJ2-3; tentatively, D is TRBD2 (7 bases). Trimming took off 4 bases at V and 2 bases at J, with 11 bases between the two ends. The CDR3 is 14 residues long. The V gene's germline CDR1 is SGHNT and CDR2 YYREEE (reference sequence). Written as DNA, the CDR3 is TGTGCCAGCAGCAGGGGGGGAGACACAGATACGCAGTATTTT. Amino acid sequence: CASSRGGDTDTQYF.

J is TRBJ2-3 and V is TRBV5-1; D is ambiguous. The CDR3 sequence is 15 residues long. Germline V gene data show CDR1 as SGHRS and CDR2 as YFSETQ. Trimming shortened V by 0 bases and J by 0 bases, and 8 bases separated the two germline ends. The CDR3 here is CASSLASLSTDTQYF. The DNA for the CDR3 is TGCGCCAGCAGCTTGGCGTCCTTAAGCACAGATACGCAGTATTTT.

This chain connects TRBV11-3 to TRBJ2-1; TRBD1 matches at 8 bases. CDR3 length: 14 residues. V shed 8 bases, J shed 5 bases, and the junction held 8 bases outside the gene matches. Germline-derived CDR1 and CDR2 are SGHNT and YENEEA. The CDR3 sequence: CASVLRGLDNEQFF. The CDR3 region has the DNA TGTGCCAGCGTTCTCAGGGGGCTGGACAATGAGCAGTTCTTC.

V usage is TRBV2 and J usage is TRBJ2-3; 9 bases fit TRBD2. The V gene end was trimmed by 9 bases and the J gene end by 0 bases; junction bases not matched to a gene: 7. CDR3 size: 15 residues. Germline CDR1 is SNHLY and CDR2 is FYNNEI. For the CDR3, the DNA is TGTGCCAGTACGCTTAGCGGGGGTAGCACAGATACGCAGTATTTT. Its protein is CASTLSGGSTDTQYF.